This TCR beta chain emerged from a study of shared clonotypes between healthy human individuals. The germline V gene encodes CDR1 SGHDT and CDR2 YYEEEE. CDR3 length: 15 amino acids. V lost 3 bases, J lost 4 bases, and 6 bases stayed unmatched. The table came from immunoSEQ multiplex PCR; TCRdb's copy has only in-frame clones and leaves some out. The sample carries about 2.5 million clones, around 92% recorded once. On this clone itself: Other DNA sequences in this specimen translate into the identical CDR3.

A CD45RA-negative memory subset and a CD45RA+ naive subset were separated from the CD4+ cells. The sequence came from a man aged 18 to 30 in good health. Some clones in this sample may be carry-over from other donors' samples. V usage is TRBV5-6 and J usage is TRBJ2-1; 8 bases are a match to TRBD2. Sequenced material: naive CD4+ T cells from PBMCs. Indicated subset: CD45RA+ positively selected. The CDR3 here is CASSSGTSGYNEQFF. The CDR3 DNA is TGTGCCAGCAGCTCCGGAACTAGCGGTTACAATGAGCAGTTCTTC.